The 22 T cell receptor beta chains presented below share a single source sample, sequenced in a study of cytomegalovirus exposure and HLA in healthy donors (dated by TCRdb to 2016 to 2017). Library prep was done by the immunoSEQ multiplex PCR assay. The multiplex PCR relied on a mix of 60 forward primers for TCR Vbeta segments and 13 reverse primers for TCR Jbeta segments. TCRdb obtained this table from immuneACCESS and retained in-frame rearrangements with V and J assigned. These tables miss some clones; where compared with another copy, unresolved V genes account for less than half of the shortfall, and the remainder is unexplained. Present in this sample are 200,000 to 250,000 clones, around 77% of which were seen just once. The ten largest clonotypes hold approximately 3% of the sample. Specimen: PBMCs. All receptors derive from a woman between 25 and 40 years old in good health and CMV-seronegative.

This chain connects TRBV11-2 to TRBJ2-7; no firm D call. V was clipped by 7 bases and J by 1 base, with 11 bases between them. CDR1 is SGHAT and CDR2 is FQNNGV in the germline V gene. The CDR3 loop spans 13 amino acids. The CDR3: CASNPVDSYEQYF. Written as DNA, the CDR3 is TGTGCCAGCAACCCGGTCGATTCCTACGAGCAGTACTTC.

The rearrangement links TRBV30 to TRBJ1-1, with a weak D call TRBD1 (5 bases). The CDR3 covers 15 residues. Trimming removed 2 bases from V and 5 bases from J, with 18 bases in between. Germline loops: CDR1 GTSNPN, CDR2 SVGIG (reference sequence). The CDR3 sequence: CAWSIGWRGGTEAFF. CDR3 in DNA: TGTGCCTGGAGTATTGGATGGCGGGGGGGGACTGAAGCTTTCTTT.

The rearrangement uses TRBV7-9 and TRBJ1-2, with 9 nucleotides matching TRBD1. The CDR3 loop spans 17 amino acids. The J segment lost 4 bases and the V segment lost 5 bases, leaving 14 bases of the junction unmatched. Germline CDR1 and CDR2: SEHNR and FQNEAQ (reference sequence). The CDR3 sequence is CASSILSGTGQIYGYTF. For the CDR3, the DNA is TGTGCCAGCAGCATCCTCTCCGGGACAGGGCAAATCTATGGCTACACCTTC.

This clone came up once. CDR3: CASSPSGGESSYEQYF. The CDR3 region has the DNA TGTGCCAGCAGTCCTTCCGGGGGGGAGAGCTCCTACGAGCAGTACTTC. The rearrangement links TRBV27 to TRBJ2-7, with 8 nucleotides matching TRBD2. Trimming at V came to 5 bases and at J to 0 bases, leaving 9 bases not matched to a gene. Germline CDR1 and CDR2: MNHEY and SMNVEV (reference sequence). This CDR3 is built from 16 residues.

DNA of the CDR3: TGTGCCAGCAAACTACTAGCGCCACTGGGCGAGCAGTACTTC. Its protein product is CASKLLAPLGEQYF. The J gene is TRBJ2-7, the V gene TRBV7-2; 7 positions agree with TRBD2. CDR1 SGHTA and CDR2 FQGNSA come from the germline V gene. J was trimmed by 6 bases and V by 7 bases; bases with no gene match: 12. The CDR3 has 14 amino acids.

The CDR3 nucleotides read TGTGCCAGCACCGCTGGTTGGGACTCACTAAAGTACAATGAGCAGTTCTTC. This sequence encodes CASTAGWDSLKYNEQFF. The J gene is TRBJ2-1, the V gene TRBV9; the D gene is possibly TRBD2 (6 bases). From germline, CDR1 is SGDLS and CDR2 YYNGEE. The CDR3 is 17 residues long. Trimming removed 6 bases at V and 4 bases at J, with 23 bases between.

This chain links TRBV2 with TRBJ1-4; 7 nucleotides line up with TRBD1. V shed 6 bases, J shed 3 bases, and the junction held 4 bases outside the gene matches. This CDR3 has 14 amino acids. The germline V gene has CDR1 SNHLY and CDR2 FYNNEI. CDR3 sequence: CASREGAANEKLFF. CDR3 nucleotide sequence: TGTGCCAGCAGGGAGGGGGCAGCTAATGAAAAACTGTTTTTT.

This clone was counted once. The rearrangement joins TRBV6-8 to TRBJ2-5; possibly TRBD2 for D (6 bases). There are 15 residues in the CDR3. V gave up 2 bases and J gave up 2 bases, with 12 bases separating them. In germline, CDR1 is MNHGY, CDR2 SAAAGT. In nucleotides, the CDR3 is TGTGCCAGCAGTTACGGAGGGCAGGGTCAAGAGACCCAGTACTTC. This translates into CASSYGGQGQETQYF.

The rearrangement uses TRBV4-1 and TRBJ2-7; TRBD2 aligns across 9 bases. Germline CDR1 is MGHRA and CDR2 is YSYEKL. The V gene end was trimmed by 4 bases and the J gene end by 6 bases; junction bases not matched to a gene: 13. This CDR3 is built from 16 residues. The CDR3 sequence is CASSRTGTSLSPEQYF. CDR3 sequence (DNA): TGCGCCAGCAGCCGCACCGGGACTAGCCTTTCCCCCGAGCAGTACTTC.

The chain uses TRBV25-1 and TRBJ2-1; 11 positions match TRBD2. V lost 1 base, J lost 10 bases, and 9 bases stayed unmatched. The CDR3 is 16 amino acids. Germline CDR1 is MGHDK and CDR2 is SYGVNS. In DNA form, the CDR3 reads TGTGCCAGCAGTGAATGGTTAGCGGGGGGGTCCCTAGAGCAGTTCTTC. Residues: CASSEWLAGGSLEQFF. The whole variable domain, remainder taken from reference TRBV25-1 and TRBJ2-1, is EADIYQTPRYLVIGTGKKITLECSQTMGHDKMYWYQQDPGMELHLIHYSYGVNSTEKGDLSSESTVSRIRTEHFPLTLESARPSHTSQYLCASSEWLAGGSLEQFFGPGTRLTVL.

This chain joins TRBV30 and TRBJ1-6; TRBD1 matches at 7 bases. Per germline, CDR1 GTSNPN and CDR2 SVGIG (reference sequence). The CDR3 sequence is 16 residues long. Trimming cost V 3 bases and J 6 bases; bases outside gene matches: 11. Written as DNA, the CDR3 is TGTGCCTGGAGGGGAAAGACAGGGACTGGTAATTCACCCCTCCACTTT. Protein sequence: CAWRGKTGTGNSPLHF. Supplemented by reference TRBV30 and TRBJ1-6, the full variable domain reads SQTIHQWPATLVQPVGSPLSLECTVEGTSNPNLYWYRQAAGRGLQLLFYSVGIGQISSEVPQNLSASRPQDRQFILSSKKLLLSDSGFYLCAWRGKTGTGNSPLHFGNGTRLTVT.

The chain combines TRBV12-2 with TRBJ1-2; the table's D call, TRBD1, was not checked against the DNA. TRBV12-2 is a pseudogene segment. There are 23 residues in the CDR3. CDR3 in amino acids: CASRLAQFRPGGDRGRLSRGYTF. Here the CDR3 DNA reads TGTGCAAGTCGCTTAGCGCAGTTCCGACCCGGCGGGGACAGGGGGCGGTTATCGCGTGGCTACACCTTC.

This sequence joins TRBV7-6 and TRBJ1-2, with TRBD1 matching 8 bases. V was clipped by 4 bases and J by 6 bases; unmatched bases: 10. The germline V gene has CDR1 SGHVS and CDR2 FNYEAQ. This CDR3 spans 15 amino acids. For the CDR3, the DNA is TGTGCCAGCAGCTCCCAGCCGGGACAGGTAAATGGCTACACCTTC. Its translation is CASSSQPGQVNGYTF. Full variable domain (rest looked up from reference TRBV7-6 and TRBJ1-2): GAGVSQSPRYKVTKRGQDVALRCDPISGHVSLYWYRQALGQGPEFLTYFNYEAQQDKSGLPNDRFSAERPEGSISTLTIQRTEQRDSAMYRCASSSQPGQVNGYTFGSGTRLTVV.

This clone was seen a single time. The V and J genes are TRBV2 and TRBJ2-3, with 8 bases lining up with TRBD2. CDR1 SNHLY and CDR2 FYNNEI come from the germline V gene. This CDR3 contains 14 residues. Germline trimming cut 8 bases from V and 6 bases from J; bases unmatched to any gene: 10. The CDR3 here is CASRGAGGLDTQYF. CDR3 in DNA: TGTGCCAGCCGGGGGGCGGGGGGCCTTGATACGCAGTATTTT.

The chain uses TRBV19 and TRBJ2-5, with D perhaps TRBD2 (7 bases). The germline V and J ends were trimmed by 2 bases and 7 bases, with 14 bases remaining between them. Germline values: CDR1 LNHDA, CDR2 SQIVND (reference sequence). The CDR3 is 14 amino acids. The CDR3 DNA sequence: TGTGCCAGTAGTATACAGGGGAGGGGAGGGACCCAGTACTTC. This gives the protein CASSIQGRGGTQYF.

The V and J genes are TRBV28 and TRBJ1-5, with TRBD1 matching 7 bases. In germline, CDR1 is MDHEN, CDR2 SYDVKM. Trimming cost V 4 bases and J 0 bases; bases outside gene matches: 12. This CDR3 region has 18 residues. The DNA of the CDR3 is TGTGCCAGCAGTTCACGACAGGGTGGGGGGTATAGCAATCAGCCCCAGCATTTT. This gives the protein CASSSRQGGGYSNQPQHF. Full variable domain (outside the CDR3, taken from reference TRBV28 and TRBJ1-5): DVKVTQSSRYLVKRTGEKVFLECVQDMDHENMFWYRQDPGLGLRLIYFSYDVKMKEKGDIPEGYSVSREKKERFSLILESASTNQTSMYLCASSSRQGGGYSNQPQHFGDGTRLSIL.

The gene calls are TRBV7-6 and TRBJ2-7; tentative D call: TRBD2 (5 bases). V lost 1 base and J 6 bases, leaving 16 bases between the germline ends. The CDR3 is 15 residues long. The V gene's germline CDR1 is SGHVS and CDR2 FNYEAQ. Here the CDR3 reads CASSLGLAGRAEQYF. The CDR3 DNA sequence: TGTGCCAGCAGCTTAGGGCTCGCGGGTCGGGCCGAGCAGTACTTC.

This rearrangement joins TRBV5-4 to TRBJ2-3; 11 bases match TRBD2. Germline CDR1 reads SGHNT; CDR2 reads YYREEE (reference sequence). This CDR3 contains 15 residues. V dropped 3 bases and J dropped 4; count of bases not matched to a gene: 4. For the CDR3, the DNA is TGTGCCAGCAGCTCGTCTAGCGGGGGGCCAGATACGCAGTATTTT. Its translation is CASSSSSGGPDTQYF.

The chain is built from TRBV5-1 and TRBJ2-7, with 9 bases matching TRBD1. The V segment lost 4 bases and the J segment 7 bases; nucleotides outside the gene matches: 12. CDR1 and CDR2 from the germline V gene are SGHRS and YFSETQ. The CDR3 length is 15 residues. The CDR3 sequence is CASSPDFTGGVEQYF. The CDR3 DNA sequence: TGCGCCAGCAGCCCGGATTTCACAGGGGGCGTTGAGCAGTACTTC.

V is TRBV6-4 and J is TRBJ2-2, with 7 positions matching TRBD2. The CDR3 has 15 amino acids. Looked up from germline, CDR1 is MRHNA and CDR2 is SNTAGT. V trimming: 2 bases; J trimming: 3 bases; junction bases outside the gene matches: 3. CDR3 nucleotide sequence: TGTGCCAGCAGTGACGGGAGCGGGGACACCGGGGAGCTGTTTTTT. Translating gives CASSDGSGDTGELFF.

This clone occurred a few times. The CDR3 DNA is TGTGCCAGCAGTTACTCGGACAGGACCAGTGGCTACACCTTC. It translates to CASSYSDRTSGYTF. The chain couples TRBV6-5 to TRBJ1-2, with 7 bases aligning to TRBD1. The CDR3 sequence is 14 residues long. Germline CDR1 MNHEY, CDR2 SVGAGI. Trimming cost V 0 bases and J 7 bases; bases outside gene matches: 5.

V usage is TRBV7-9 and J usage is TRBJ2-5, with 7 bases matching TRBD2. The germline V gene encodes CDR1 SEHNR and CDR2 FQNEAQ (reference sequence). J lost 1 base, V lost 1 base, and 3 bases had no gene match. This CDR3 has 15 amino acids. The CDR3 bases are TGTGCCAGCAGCTTAGTGGGAGGGGTCCAAGAGACCCAGTACTTC. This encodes CASSLVGGVQETQYF.